This TCR beta chain was found in a study of a mutant IDH1 vaccine in newly diagnosed glioma (dated by TCRdb to about 2021). Regarding the study in general: Vaccination began 4-6 weeks after radiotherapy alone, or alongside temozolomide cycles in the chemotherapy-containing groups. Of the roughly 30 treated patients, approximately 62% were male and around 40% were female, and a mean age of 40.4 years was recorded. Before enrollment, most patients had been given radiochemotherapy with temozolomide as standard therapy, while the rest had received either radiotherapy alone or temozolomide alone. The week-35 safety follow-up took place at visit V12, and the week-47 end of study took place at visit V13. Peripheral blood was drawn at six visits: V03 (baseline), V05, V07, V10, V12 and V13. For exploratory analyses, longitudinal TCRB deep sequencing was carried out in 25 treated patients wherever samples were available. What the work shows at the level of the full study, not this receptor alone: The authors stated that sample limitations prevented analyses of patient blood samples from being reproduced. PBMC samples for TCRB deep sequencing were selected based on availability. Pseudoprogression seemed to be unrelated to changes in the top peripheral T cell clonotypes found by TCRB sequencing. Across multiple MHC alleles, vaccine-induced immune responses were seen in more than 90% of patients.

Germline trimming amounts to 4 bases on V and 0 bases on J, with 8 as the count of junction bases outside the gene matches. From cysteine to phenylalanine, the CDR3 is 16 amino acids long. The retained sequence is limited to the CDR3, 48 bases, with the frame set at the first base. Reading the germline V gene gives CDR1 MGHDK and CDR2 SYGVNS. Concerning this clone: The clone's antigen remains unknown. No per-base quality is available; no much larger clone lies one base away.

The time point label corresponds to: week 35, safety follow-up. Every vaccine dose consisted of 300 ug of a 20-mer mutant IDH1 peptide in Montanide, administered subcutaneously together with topical imiquimod. Patients received eight vaccinations in weeks 1, 3, 5, 7, 11, 15, 19 and 23, corresponding to visits V03 through V10. Donors had newly diagnosed WHO grade 3 or 4 IDH1-mutant astrocytomas with loss of nuclear ATRX. The samples were drawn from NOA16, a multicentre, single-arm, open-label phase I trial in Germany that tested a mutant IDH1 peptide vaccine in humans for the first time. The DNeasy Blood and Tissue Kit was used to extract genomic DNA from EDTA blood for TCRB sequencing. Library construction relied on the immunoSEQ multiplex PCR assay. The hsTCRB Kit was used according to the manufacturer's protocol to amplify rearranged TCR beta chain sequences. An Illumina MiSeq was used to sequence the TCRB libraries. The original pipeline was this. Demultiplexing, trimming and gene mapping were performed with the kit vendor's proprietary platform. TCRdb took over this immuneACCESS table, retaining in-frame rearrangements with V and J assigned. Such tables are incomplete; in checked studies, under half of the missing clones stem from an unresolved V gene, and the remainder is unexplained. For V, J and clone size, that table is used; D and trimming come from the DNA. The sample profile shows about 54,000 clones; around four fifths of them were found once. The leading ten clones occupy 4.1% of the sample.

The sequence was collected from a woman aged 18-29 years with glioma. The source material was PBMCs, sampled from a glioma patient whose treatment included an IDH1 peptide vaccine. In this chain, TRBV25-1 is recombined with TRBJ2-5; 7 middle bases align to TRBD1. The CDR3 is CASSGPDRRYQETQYF. The DNA reads as follows: TGTGCCAGCAGTGGCCCGGACAGGCGATACCAAGAGACCCAGTACTTC.